One sample yielded the 30 T cell receptor beta chains listed below, sequenced in a study of OX40 agonist ivuxolimab in advanced cancers. Clones were sequenced by immunoSEQ multiplex PCR, and TCRdb holds only the in-frame ones, with some missing. The sample records tens of thousands of clones, roughly 86% being singletons. Here the sequenced sample was CD4+ or CD8+ T cells sorted from blood, taken in a trial of the OX40 agonist ivuxolimab. Receptors originate from an adult with an advanced solid tumor such as melanoma, head and neck, liver or kidney cancer.

This chain uses TRBV7-9 with TRBJ2-7; TRBD1 aligns across 8 bases. V dropped 0 bases and J dropped 2; count of bases not matched to a gene: 3. There are 15 residues in the CDR3. Looked up from germline, CDR1 is SEHNR and CDR2 is FQNEAQ (reference sequence). CDR3 sequence (DNA): TGTGCCAGCAGCTTAGCCGGGACAGGAGCCTACGAGCAGTACTTC. This codes for CASSLAGTGAYEQYF.

This chain joins TRBV6-6 and TRBJ2-7; D possibly corresponds to TRBD1 (6 bases). With 6 bases removed from V and 3 bases from J, the gap between germline ends came to 15 bases. The CDR3 totals 14 residues. From germline, CDR1 is MNHNY and CDR2 SVGAGI (reference sequence). CDR3 sequence: CASSRYGQRYEQYF. The CDR3 region has the DNA TGTGCCAGCAGCCGGTACGGACAGCGCTACGAGCAGTACTTC.

This chain links TRBV5-1 with TRBJ1-2, with D hard to call. CDR1 is SGHRS, CDR2 YFSETQ, per germline. The CDR3 contains 14 residues. With 4 bases removed from V and 0 bases from J, the gap between germline ends came to 10 bases. The CDR3 DNA follows: TGCGCCAGCAGCCCATACTTGGCTAACTATGGCTACACCTTC. This translates into CASSPYLANYGYTF. The whole variable domain, remainder taken from reference TRBV5-1 and TRBJ1-2, is KAGVTQTPRYLIKTRGQQVTLSCSPISGHRSVSWYQQTPGQGLQFLFEYFSETQRNKGNFPGRFSGRQFSNSRSEMNVSTLELGDSALYLCASSPYLANYGYTFGSGTRLTVV.

This clone has just a few counts. This chain connects TRBV28 to TRBJ1-5, with unresolved D. Deletions cut 6 bases from V and 7 bases from J, with 13 bases between. Per the germline V gene, CDR1 is MDHEN and CDR2 is SYDVKM. This CDR3 has 13 residues. The CDR3: CASSRPGRQPQHF. The CDR3 coding sequence is TGTGCCAGCAGCAGGCCTGGACGACAGCCCCAGCATTTT.

The J gene is TRBJ2-7, the V gene TRBV19; 8 bases line up with TRBD1. The trim removed 9 bases at V and 1 base at J, leaving 11 bases unmatched. The CDR3 is 15 residues long. Germline assignment: CDR1 LNHDA and CDR2 SQIVND (reference sequence). The chain's CDR3 is CASGFGQGTSYEQYF. The CDR3 DNA reads as TGTGCCAGCGGTTTCGGACAGGGAACTTCCTACGAGCAGTACTTC.

The chain recombines TRBV11-2 with TRBJ2-1; D not resolved. Germline CDR1 and CDR2: SGHAT and FQNNGV. The CDR3 runs 13 residues. V shed 0 bases and J shed 6 bases, with 6 bases lying between them. CDR3 amino acids: CASSLESINEQFF. CDR3 sequence (DNA): TGTGCCAGCAGCTTAGAATCCATCAATGAGCAGTTCTTC.

This clone has more than one count but fewer than ten. The V and J genes are TRBV25-1 and TRBJ1-2; D call uncertain. The V gene lost 3 bases and the J gene lost 5 bases, with 7 bases spanning the gap. CDR1 is MGHDK, CDR2 SYGVNS, per germline. The CDR3 runs 12 residues. CDR3 region: CASSDSRYGYTF. In DNA, the CDR3 is TGTGCCAGCAGTGACAGCAGATATGGCTACACCTTC.

The chain recombines TRBV7-9 with TRBJ2-7; D might be TRBD1 (6 bases). Germline lookup yields CDR1 SEHNR and CDR2 FQNEAQ (reference sequence). The ends were cut back, 1 base at V and 3 bases at J, with 10 bases in the middle. This CDR3 is 14 amino acids long. Here the CDR3 reads CASSLEGVRYEQYF. The CDR3 bases are TGTGCCAGCAGCTTAGAGGGGGTCCGCTACGAGCAGTACTTC.

A single count supports this clone. V is TRBV2 and J is TRBJ2-4; unclear D gene. Germline CDR1 is SNHLY and CDR2 is FYNNEI. Deletions cut 2 bases from V and 1 base from J, with 6 bases between. The CDR3 totals 14 residues. The CDR3 spells CASSELEAKNIQYF. CDR3 coding DNA: TGTGCCAGCAGTGAATTGGAGGCCAAAAACATTCAGTACTTC.

This chain joins TRBV5-6 and TRBJ2-7, with TRBD1 matching over 10 bases. CDR1 SGHDT and CDR2 YYEEEE come from the germline V gene. There are 15 residues in the CDR3. The J segment lost 4 bases and the V segment lost 0 bases, leaving 4 bases of the junction unmatched. CDR3 residues: CASSLGGTGVYEQYF. The CDR3 DNA sequence: TGTGCCAGCAGCTTGGGCGGGACAGGGGTATACGAGCAGTACTTC.

V and J are TRBV19 and TRBJ1-1, with 7 bases aligning to TRBD1. The CDR3 has 15 residues. Germline V lookup: CDR1 LNHDA, CDR2 SQIVND (reference sequence). Trimming cost V 0 bases and J 1 base; bases outside gene matches: 2. CDR3 residues: CASSIDRTGNTEAFF. CDR3 nucleotide sequence: TGTGCCAGTAGTATAGACCGGACAGGGAACACTGAAGCTTTCTTT. The full variable domain, in which reference TRBV19 and TRBJ1-1 provide the parts outside the CDR3, is DGGITQSPKYLFRKEGQNVTLSCEQNLNHDAMYWYRQDPGQGLRLIYYSQIVNDFQKGDIAEGYSVSREKKESFPLTVTSAQKNPTAFYLCASSIDRTGNTEAFFGQGTRLTVV.

In regard to this clone: Because the CDR3 is missing its conserved closing phenylalanine or tryptophan, this is likely a read error. The J gene is TRBJ1-6, the V gene TRBV7-7; D not certain. Germline CDR1 SSHAT, CDR2 FNYEAQ (reference sequence). The CDR3 loop spans 20 amino acids. The germline V and J ends were trimmed by 1 base and 7 bases, with 26 bases remaining between them. The CDR3 DNA follows: TGTGCCAGCAGCTTAGGGAGGCCCTTTCGGGAGGGTCTGGAAAATTCACCCCTCCACCTT. It yields the protein CASSLGRPFREGLENSPLHL.

The rearrangement uses TRBV4-1 and TRBJ1-1, with D uncertain. Trimming cost V 4 bases and J 6 bases, with 18 bases left between them. This CDR3 contains 15 residues. The germline gives CDR1 MGHRA, CDR2 YSYEKL. The CDR3 coding sequence is TGCGCCAGCAGCCGCTTTACCGGGCCCCATCCTGAAGCTTTCTTT. Its protein is CASSRFTGPHPEAFF.

The rearrangement joins TRBV6-1 to TRBJ2-7; 7 bases agree with TRBD1. The CDR3 extends over 16 amino acids. Germline trimming cut 4 bases from V and 1 base from J; bases unmatched to any gene: 10. Germline CDR1 reads MNHNS; CDR2 reads SASEGT. DNA of the CDR3: TGTGCCAGCAGTGCAGCACTAGACAGGGTTTCCTACGAGCAGTACTTC. Its protein product is CASSAALDRVSYEQYF.

This rearrangement joins TRBV11-1 to TRBJ1-1, with D perhaps matching TRBD1 (5 bases). Germline-derived CDR1 and CDR2 are SGHAT and FQDESV (reference sequence). Deletions cut 1 base from V and 3 bases from J, with 15 bases between. The CDR3 runs 16 residues. CDR3 in amino acids: CASSLVSWGVDTEAFF. The CDR3 DNA sequence: TGTGCCAGCAGCTTAGTCTCATGGGGCGTGGACACTGAAGCTTTCTTT.

This chain connects TRBV14 to TRBJ2-5, with TRBD1 matching 8 bases. V shed 4 bases and J 7 bases; nucleotides not matched to a gene: 5. Germline lookup yields CDR1 SGHDN and CDR2 FVKESK. The CDR3 covers 13 residues. Here the CDR3 DNA reads TGTGCCAGCAGCCGTCAGGGGGCTGTGACCCAGTACTTC. This sequence encodes CASSRQGAVTQYF.

This rearrangement joins TRBV7-9 to TRBJ2-3, with 8 bases matching TRBD1. This CDR3 has 15 residues. The trim removed 6 bases at V and 3 bases at J, leaving 8 bases unmatched. CDR1 and CDR2 (germline): SEHNR, FQNEAQ (reference sequence). CDR3 amino acids: CASSPRTGRTDTQYF. CDR3 in DNA: TGTGCCAGCAGTCCTCGGACAGGGAGAACAGATACGCAGTATTTT.

V and J are TRBV5-4 and TRBJ2-7, with D perhaps TRBD2 (6 bases). V was pared by 0 bases and J by 2 bases, with 12 bases between. The CDR3 is 15 amino acids. In germline, CDR1 is SGHNT, CDR2 YYREEE (reference sequence). CDR3 sequence (DNA): TGTGCCAGCAGCTTGGCCGCGGGATTCGCCTACGAGCAGTACTTC. Translation gives CASSLAAGFAYEQYF.

The chain recombines TRBV7-9 with TRBJ2-2; 7 nucleotides agree with TRBD1. Germline CDR1 SEHNR, CDR2 FQNEAQ (reference sequence). The CDR3 spans 16 residues. V dropped 2 bases and J dropped 4; count of bases not matched to a gene: 7. CDR3 DNA: TGTGCCAGCAGCTTACTGAAGGACAGGATCACCGGGGAGCTGTTTTTT. Translation gives CASSLLKDRITGELFF. Full variable domain (rest looked up from reference TRBV7-9 and TRBJ2-2): DTGVSQNPRHKITKRGQNVTFRCDPISEHNRLYWYRQTLGQGPEFLTYFQNEAQLEKSRLLSDRFSAERPKGSFSTLEIQRTEQGDSAMYLCASSLLKDRITGELFFGEGSRLTVL.

The genes are TRBV11-2 and TRBJ2-7; D is ambiguous. V was trimmed by 4 bases and J by 0 bases, leaving 10 bases between them. The CDR3 totals 14 residues. Germline CDR1 reads SGHAT; CDR2 reads FQNNGV. CDR3 sequence (DNA): TGTGCCAGCAGCTCACTCGGGTACTCCTACGAGCAGTACTTC. The encoded protein is CASSSLGYSYEQYF.

V is TRBV9 and J is TRBJ2-2; unclear D gene. Germline assignment: CDR1 SGDLS and CDR2 YYNGEE. Trimming shortened V by 0 bases and J by 7 bases, and 7 bases separated the two germline ends. This CDR3 region has 13 residues. This chain's CDR3 is CASSVASSGELFF. In nucleotides, the CDR3 is TGTGCCAGCAGCGTAGCCTCGAGCGGGGAGCTGTTTTTT. Combining the CDR3 with reference TRBV9 and TRBJ2-2 gives the whole variable domain DSGVTQTPKHLITATGQRVTLRCSPRSGDLSVYWYQQSLDQGLQFLIQYYNGEERAKGNILERFSAQQFPDLHSELNLSSLELGDSALYFCASSVASSGELFFGEGSRLTVL.

In its sample, this clone was seen a few times. This specimen includes other DNA sequences encoding the same CDR3. The chain carries TRBV11-2 and TRBJ2-1; D might be TRBD2 (7 bases). CDR1 is SGHAT and CDR2 is FQNNGV in the germline V gene. Trimming took 6 bases from V and 8 from J, leaving 11 bases between them. The CDR3 is 12 amino acids. For the CDR3, the DNA is TGTGCCAGCAGAGGGGGGGCACATGAGCAGTTCTTC. Encoded protein: CASRGGAHEQFF.

This clone was observed a few times. CDR3 amino acids: CSVDERVRTDTQYF. The CDR3 DNA reads TGCAGCGTTGACGAGCGGGTCCGCACAGATACGCAGTATTTT. V is TRBV29-1 and J is TRBJ2-3; a weak D match, TRBD2 (6 bases). The germline CDR1 and CDR2 sequences are SQVTM and ANQGSEA. The CDR3 spans 14 residues. V was pared by 3 bases and J by 1 base, with 11 bases between.

The chain uses TRBV9 and TRBJ2-1; 8 bases line up with TRBD1. The CDR3 consists of 14 residues. The V segment lost 1 base and the J segment 6 bases; nucleotides outside the gene matches: 3. Germline values: CDR1 SGDLS, CDR2 YYNGEE. The chain's CDR3 is CASSVQGAGNEQFF. The DNA for the CDR3 is TGTGCCAGCAGCGTACAGGGGGCAGGCAATGAGCAGTTCTTC.

The CDR3 DNA reads as TGTGCCAGCAGCGAGACTGGGAACTATGGCTACACCTTC. This sequence encodes CASSETGNYGYTF. The chain employs TRBV6-4 and TRBJ1-2; D is uncertain. Looked up from germline, CDR1 is MRHNA and CDR2 is SNTAGT. V was clipped by 6 bases and J by 2 bases, with 10 bases between them. The CDR3 length is 13 residues.

J is TRBJ1-2 and V is TRBV10-2; D is undetermined. V lost 0 bases and J 14 bases, leaving 13 bases between the germline ends. The CDR3 is 12 residues long. Germline CDR1 is WSHSY and CDR2 is SAAADI. The CDR3 here is CASSESREGRTF. The CDR3 coding sequence is TGCGCCAGCAGTGAGTCGAGAGAGGGCAGGACCTTC.

This clone came up once. The CDR3 DNA reads as TGTGCCAGCAGTTATGCAGGGGGTGACGGCAATCAGCCCCAGCATTTT. Translated: CASSYAGGDGNQPQHF. The chain employs TRBV27 and TRBJ1-5; 7 bases match TRBD1. This CDR3 has 16 amino acids. With V trimmed by 4 bases and J by 2 bases, 8 bases remained unmatched. In germline, CDR1 is MNHEY, CDR2 SMNVEV (reference sequence).

There are many counts of this clone. V is TRBV10-3 and J is TRBJ2-3; D is uncertain. The CDR3 runs 12 residues. CDR1 is ENHRY and CDR2 is SYGVKD in the germline V gene. The germline V and J ends were trimmed by 0 bases and 14 bases, with 12 bases remaining between them. This chain's CDR3 is CAISESPGERYF. The CDR3 DNA follows: TGTGCCATCAGTGAGTCCCCGGGTGAGAGGTATTTT.

The rearrangement uses TRBV2 and TRBJ1-3; D ambiguous. Germline-derived CDR1 and CDR2 are SNHLY and FYNNEI. V lost 9 bases to trimming and J lost 8 bases, with 8 bases between them. The CDR3 runs to 10 residues. CDR3 bases: TGTGCCAGTGAGGAGGACACCATATATTTT. It encodes CASEEDTIYF.

The V and J genes are TRBV2 and TRBJ1-1; D is ambiguous. CDR1 SNHLY and CDR2 FYNNEI come from the germline V gene. V shed 0 bases and J shed 7 bases, with 6 bases lying between them. There are 12 residues in the CDR3. For the CDR3, the DNA is TGTGCCAGCAGTGAAGCCCGAAATGAAGCTTTCTTT. Its translation is CASSEARNEAFF.